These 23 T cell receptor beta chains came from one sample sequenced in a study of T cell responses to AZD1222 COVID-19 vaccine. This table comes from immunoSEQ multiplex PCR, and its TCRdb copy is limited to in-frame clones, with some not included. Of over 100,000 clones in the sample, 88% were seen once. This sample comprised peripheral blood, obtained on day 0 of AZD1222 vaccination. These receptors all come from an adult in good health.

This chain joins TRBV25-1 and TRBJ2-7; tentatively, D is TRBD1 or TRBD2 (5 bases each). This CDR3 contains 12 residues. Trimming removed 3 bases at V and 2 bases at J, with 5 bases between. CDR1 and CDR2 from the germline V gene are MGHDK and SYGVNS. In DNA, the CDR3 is TGTGCCAGCAGTGAGGGGGCCTACGAGCAGTACGTC. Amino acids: CASSEGAYEQYV.

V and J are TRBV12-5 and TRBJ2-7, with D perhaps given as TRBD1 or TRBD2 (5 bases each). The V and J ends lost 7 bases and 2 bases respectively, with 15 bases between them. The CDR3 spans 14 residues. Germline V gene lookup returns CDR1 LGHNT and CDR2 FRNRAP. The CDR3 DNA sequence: TGTGCTAGTGCCCCGGGGACGGGAACCTACGAGCAGTACTTC. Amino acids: CASAPGTGTYEQYF.

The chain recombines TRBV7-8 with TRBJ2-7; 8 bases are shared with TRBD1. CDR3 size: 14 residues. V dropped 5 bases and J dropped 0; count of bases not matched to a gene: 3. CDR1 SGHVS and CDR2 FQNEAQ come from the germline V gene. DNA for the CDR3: TGTGCCAGCAGCGCAGGGGGCGACTCCTACGAGCAGTACTTC. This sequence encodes CASSAGGDSYEQYF. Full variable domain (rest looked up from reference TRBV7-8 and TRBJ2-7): GAGVSQSPRYKVAKRGQDVALRCDPISGHVSLFWYQQALGQGPEFLTYFQNEAQLDKSGLPSDRFFAERPEGSVSTLKIQRTQQEDSAVYLCASSAGGDSYEQYFGPGTRLTVT.

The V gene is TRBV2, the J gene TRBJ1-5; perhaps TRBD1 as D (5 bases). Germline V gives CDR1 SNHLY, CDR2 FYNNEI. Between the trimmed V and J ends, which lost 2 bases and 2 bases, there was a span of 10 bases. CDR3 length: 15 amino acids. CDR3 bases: TGTGCCAGCAGTGAAAGAGGGGCTGGCAATCAGCCCCAGCATTTT. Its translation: CASSERGAGNQPQHF.

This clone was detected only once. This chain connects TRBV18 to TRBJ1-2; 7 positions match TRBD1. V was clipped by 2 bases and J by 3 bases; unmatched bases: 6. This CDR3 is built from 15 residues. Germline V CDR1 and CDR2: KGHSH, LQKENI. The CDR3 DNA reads TGTGCCAGCTCACCAAACAGGGGTGCGGACTATGGCTACACCTTC. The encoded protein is CASSPNRGADYGYTF.

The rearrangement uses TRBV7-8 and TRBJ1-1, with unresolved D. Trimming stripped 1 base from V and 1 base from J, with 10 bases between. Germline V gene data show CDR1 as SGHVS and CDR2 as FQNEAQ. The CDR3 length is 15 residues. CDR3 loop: CASSLVTGTNTEAFF. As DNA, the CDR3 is TGTGCCAGCAGCTTAGTGACGGGAACGAACACTGAAGCTTTCTTT.

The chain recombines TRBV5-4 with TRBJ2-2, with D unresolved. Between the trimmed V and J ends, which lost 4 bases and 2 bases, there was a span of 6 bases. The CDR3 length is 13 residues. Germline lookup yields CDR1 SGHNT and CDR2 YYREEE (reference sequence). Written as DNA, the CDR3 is TGTGCCAGCAGCAAGCCAAACACCGGGGAGCTGTTTTTT. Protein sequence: CASSKPNTGELFF.

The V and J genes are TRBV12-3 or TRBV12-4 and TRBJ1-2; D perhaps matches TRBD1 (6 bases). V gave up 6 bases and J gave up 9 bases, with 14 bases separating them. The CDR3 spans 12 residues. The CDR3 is CASSRGVTRYTF. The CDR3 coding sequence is TGTGCCAGCAGCAGGGGAGTGACTCGCTACACCTTC.

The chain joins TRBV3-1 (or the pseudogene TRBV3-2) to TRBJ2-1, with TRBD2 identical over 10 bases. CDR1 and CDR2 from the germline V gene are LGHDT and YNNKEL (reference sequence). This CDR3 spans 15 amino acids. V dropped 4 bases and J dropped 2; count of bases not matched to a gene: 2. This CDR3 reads CASSLAGGAYNEQFF. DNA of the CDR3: TGTGCCAGCAGCCTAGCGGGAGGAGCCTACAATGAGCAGTTCTTC.

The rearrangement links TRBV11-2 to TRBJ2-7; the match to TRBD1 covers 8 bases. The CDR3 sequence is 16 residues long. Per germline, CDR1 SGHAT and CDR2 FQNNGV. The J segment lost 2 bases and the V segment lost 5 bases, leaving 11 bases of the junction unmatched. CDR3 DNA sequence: TGTGCCAGCAGCCCTTTTCTAACAGGGGGGCCCTACGAGCAGTACGTC. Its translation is CASSPFLTGGPYEQYV.

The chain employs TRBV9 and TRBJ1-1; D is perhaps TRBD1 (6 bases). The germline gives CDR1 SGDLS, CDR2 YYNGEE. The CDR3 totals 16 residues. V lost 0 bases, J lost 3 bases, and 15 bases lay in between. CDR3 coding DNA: TGTGCCAGCAGCGTAGTGGGGGGGGCGCTGGACACTGAAGCTTTCTTT. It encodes CASSVVGGALDTEAFF. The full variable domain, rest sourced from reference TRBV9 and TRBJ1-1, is DSGVTQTPKHLITATGQRVTLRCSPRSGDLSVYWYQQSLDQGLQFLIQYYNGEERAKGNILERFSAQQFPDLHSELNLSSLELGDSALYFCASSVVGGALDTEAFFGQGTRLTVV.

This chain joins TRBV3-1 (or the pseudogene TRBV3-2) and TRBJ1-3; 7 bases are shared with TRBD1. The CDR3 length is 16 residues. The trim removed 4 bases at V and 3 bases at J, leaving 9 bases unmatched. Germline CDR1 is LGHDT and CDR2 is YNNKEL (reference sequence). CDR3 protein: CASSRNRGLGGNTIYF. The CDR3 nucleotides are TGTGCCAGCAGCCGGAACAGGGGACTGGGTGGAAACACCATATATTTT.

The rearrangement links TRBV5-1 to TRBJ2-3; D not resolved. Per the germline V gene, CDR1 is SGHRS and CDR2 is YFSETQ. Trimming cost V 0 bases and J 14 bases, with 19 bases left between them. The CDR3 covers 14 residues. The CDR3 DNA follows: TGCGCCAGCAGCTTGGGGACGGCTAGTCGGGTTACGTATTTT. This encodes CASSLGTASRVTYF.

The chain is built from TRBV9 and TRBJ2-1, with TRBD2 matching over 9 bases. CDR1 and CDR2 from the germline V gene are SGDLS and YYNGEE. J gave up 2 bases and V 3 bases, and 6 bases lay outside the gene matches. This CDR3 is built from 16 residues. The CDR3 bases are TGTGCCAGCAGCGGGGGACTAGCCACAACCTACAATGAGCAGTTCTTC. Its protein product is CASSGGLATTYNEQFF.

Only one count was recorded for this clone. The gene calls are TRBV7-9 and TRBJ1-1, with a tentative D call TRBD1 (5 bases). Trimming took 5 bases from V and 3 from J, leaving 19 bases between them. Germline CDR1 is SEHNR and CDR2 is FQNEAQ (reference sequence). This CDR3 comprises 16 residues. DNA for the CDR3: TGTGCCAGCAGCCTTGCGGTTGGGGCAAAAGACACTGAAGCTTTCTTT. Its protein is CASSLAVGAKDTEAFF.

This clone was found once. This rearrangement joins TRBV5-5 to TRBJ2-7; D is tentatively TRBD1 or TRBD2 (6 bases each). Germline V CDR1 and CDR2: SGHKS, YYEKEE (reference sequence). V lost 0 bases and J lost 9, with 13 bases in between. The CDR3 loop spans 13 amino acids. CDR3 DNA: TGTGCCAGCAGCTTGGACCCGGGGGCTGCGCAGTACTTC. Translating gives CASSLDPGAAQYF.

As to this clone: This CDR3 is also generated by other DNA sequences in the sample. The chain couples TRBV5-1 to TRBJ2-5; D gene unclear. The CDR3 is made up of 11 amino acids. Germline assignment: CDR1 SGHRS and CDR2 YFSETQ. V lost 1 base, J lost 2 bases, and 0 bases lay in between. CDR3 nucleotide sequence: TGCGCCAGCAGCTTGCAAGAGACCCAGTACTTC. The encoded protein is CASSLQETQYF.

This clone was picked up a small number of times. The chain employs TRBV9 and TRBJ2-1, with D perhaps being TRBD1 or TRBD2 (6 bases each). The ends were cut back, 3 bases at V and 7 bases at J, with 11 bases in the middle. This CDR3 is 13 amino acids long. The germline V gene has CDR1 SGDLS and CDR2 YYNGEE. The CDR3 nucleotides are TGTGCCAGCAGCGGGGGGGCCTGGAATGAGCAGTTCTTC. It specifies CASSGGAWNEQFF.

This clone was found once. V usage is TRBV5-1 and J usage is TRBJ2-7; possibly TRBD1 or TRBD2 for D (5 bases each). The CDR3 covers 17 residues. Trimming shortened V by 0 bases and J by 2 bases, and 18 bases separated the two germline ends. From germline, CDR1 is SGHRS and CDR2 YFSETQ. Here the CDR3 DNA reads TGCGCCAGCAGCTTGGTGTCGGGGACCGGAGTGACCTACGAGCAGTACTTC. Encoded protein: CASSLVSGTGVTYEQYF.

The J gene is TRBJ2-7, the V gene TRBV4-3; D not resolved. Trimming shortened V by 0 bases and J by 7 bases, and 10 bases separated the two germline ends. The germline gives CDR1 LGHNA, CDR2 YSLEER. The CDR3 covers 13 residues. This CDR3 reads CASSQDFGSEQYF. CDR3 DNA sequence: TGCGCCAGCAGCCAAGATTTCGGGTCGGAGCAGTACTTC.

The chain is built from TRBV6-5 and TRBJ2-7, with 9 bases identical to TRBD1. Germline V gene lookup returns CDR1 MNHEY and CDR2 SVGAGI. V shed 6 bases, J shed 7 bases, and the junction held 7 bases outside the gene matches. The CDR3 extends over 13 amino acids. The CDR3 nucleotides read TGTGCCAGCAGACTAGGGACAGGGATAGAGCAGTACGTC. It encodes CASRLGTGIEQYV.

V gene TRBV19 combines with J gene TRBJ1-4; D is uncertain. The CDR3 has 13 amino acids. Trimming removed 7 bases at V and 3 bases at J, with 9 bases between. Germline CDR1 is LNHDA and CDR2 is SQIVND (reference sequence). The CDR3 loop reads CASMGFANEKLFF. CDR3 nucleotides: TGTGCCAGTATGGGGTTCGCTAATGAAAAACTGTTTTTT.

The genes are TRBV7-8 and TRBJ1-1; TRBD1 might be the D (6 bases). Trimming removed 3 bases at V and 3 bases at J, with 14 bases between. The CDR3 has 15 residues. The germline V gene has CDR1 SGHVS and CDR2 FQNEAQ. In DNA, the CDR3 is TGTGCCAGCAGCTTGTGGACAGCTATCCACACTGAAGCTTTCTTT. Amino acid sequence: CASSLWTAIHTEAFF.